The table lists the clone carrying this TCR beta chain with many counts. Antigen unknown. The sample originates from a study of T cells in Graves' hyperthyroidism and ophthalmopathy. Findings and caveats of the study: In the blood, most expanded thyroid clonotypes above 0.001 appeared as well.

The CDR3 contains 13 residues. Germline assignment: CDR1 MGHDK and CDR2 SYGVNS. V lost 10 bases to trimming and J lost 1 base, with 13 bases between them. If no ophthalmopathy progression occurred within 18 months, Graves' hyperthyroidism was stable. Orbital computed tomography and thyroid ultrasound, together with serum TRAb and thyroxine and clinical symptoms, were used for diagnoses. Amplification of TCR beta CDR3 regions was performed using RNA transcripts as template. A set of HTBI primers served as the primers for a first-round RT-PCR of the TCR CDR3. TCRdb itself ran the multiplex PCR reads through MiXCR, one entry per CDR3 protein. The sample holds roughly 800,000 distinct CDR3 sequences, 35% to 45% seen once.

What was sequenced was blood. This sequence originates from a man between 18 and 35 years old with Graves' hyperthyroidism. This chain joins TRBV25-1 and TRBJ1-1; a possible D gene is TRBD1 (6 bases). CDR3 region: CATGGHSNTEAFF. The CDR3 nucleotides read TGTGCCACCGGGGGACACTCGAACACTGAAGCTTTCTTT.